This T cell receptor (beta chain) was sequenced in a study of CD8+CD57+ T cells in acquired aplastic anemia. Study summary: The study obtained an average of roughly 3 ug of DNA from sorted CD4+ and CD8+ cells.

A single count supports this clonotype. The junction differs from germline at one of its ends, possibly a read error. The template used for profiling TCR beta VDJ and CDR3 was genomic DNA. TCRdb re-called the reads through MiXCR, storing one row per CDR3 protein. Of more than 150,000 distinct CDR3 sequences listed, about 45% are singletons. Whoever was chosen for sequencing had shown CD8+CD57+ cell expansion by flow cytometry. The CDR3 is 16 residues long. Looked up from germline, CDR1 is MNHEY and CDR2 is SVGEGT. V gene TRBV6-2 or TRBV6-3 combines with J gene TRBJ1-3; D remains unclear. The sequence was collected from a human donor with aplastic anemia. The sequenced sample consisted of sorted CD4+, CD8+, or CD8+CD57+ T cells (not recorded which) from PBMCs. This CDR3 reads CASSYVTSSSGNTIYF. CDR3 DNA: TGTGCCAGCAGTTACGTGACTTCGAGCTCTGGGAACACCATATATTTT.